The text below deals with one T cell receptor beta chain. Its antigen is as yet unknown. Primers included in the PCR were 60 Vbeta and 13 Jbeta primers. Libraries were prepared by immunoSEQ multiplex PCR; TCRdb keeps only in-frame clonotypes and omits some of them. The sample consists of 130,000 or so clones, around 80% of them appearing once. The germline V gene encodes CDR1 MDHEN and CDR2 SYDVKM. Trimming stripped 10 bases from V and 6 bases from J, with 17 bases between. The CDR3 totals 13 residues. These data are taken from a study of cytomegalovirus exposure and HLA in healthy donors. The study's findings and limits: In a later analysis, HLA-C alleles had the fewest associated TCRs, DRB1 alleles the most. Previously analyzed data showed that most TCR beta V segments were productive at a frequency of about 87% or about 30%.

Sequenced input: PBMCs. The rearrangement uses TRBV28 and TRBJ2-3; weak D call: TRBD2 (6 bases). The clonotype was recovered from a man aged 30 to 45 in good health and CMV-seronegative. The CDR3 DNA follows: TGTGCCACCCGGAGGGGTTCTAGGGATACGCAGTATTTT. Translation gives CATRRGSRDTQYF.